Listed below are T cell receptor beta chains from one sample, sequenced in a study of blood T cell repertoires in COVID-19. The data were produced by immunoSEQ multiplex PCR, yet TCRdb's version contains in-frame clones alone and is incomplete. The table has roughly 250,000 clones, 90% to 95% seen once. The sequenced material came from PBMCs or T cells enriched from blood (not recorded which). Receptors were obtained from a young woman who had recovered from COVID-19. CDR3s include the opening cysteine and the closing phenylalanine or tryptophan. The D gene is left open where the match is weak. The size entry is marked missing in some rows and otherwise reads once, few, many or a size class.

CDR3nt: TGTGCCAGTAGTATCGCGACCGGGACAGGTTCTGAAGCTTTCTTT; CDR3aa: CASSIATGTGSEAFF; len: 15; abundance: -; d_gene: TRBD1; j_gene: TRBJ1-1; v_gene: TRBV19
CDR3nt: TGTGCCAGCAGTTTAGGGGGACAGGGGTATGGCTACACCTTC; CDR3aa: CASSLGGQGYGYTF; len: 14; abundance: -; d_gene: TRBD1; j_gene: TRBJ1-2; v_gene: TRBV28
CDR3nt: TGTGCCAGCAGACGACAGGGAACTTTCTTT; CDR3aa: CASRRQGTFF; len: 10; abundance: -; d_gene: TRBD1; j_gene: TRBJ1-1; v_gene: TRBV28
CDR3nt: TGTGCCAGCGGGATACAGGAGAACACTGAAGCTTTCTTT; CDR3aa: CASGIQENTEAFF; len: 13; abundance: -; d_gene: -; j_gene: TRBJ1-1; v_gene: TRBV6-5
CDR3nt: TGTGCCAGCAGCATAGGACAGGAGTTAAACACTGAAGCTTTCTTT; CDR3aa: CASSIGQELNTEAFF; len: 15; abundance: -; d_gene: TRBD1; j_gene: TRBJ1-1; v_gene: TRBV5-5
CDR3nt: TGTGCCATCAGTGACGGGACAGGGCCCTATGGCTACACCTTC; CDR3aa: CAISDGTGPYGYTF; len: 14; abundance: few; d_gene: TRBD1; j_gene: TRBJ1-2; v_gene: TRBV10-3
CDR3nt: TGTGCCAGCAGCCCCGACAGAAACTATGGCTACACCTTC; CDR3aa: CASSPDRNYGYTF; len: 13; abundance: -; d_gene: -; j_gene: TRBJ1-2; v_gene: TRBV11-3
CDR3nt: TGTGCCAGCAGCGGAGCGGGGATAATCAACACCGGGGAGCTGTTTTTT; CDR3aa: CASSGAGIINTGELFF; len: 16; abundance: -; d_gene: TRBD2; j_gene: TRBJ2-2; v_gene: TRBV2
CDR3nt: TGCGCCAGCAGCCTCGGGACAGGGGTCGAAAGCTCCTACGAGCAGTACTTC; CDR3aa: CASSLGTGVESSYEQYF; len: 17; abundance: -; d_gene: TRBD1; j_gene: TRBJ2-7; v_gene: TRBV4-1
CDR3nt: TGTGCCAGCAGCTTCACTAGCGGGGGCACAGATACGCAGTATTTT; CDR3aa: CASSFTSGGTDTQYF; len: 15; abundance: -; d_gene: TRBD2; j_gene: TRBJ2-3; v_gene: TRBV11-2
CDR3nt: TGTGCCAGTAGGGGACAGGGGGCGACTGAAGCTTTCTTT; CDR3aa: CASRGQGATEAFF; len: 13; abundance: -; d_gene: TRBD1; j_gene: TRBJ1-1; v_gene: TRBV19
CDR3nt: TGTGCCACCAGTGACACGGGACAGGGGGTTTCCATTAGGGGCTACACCTTC; CDR3aa: CATSDTGQGVSIRGYTF; len: 17; abundance: -; d_gene: TRBD1; j_gene: TRBJ1-2; v_gene: TRBV24-1
CDR3nt: TGTGCGTGTACCGGGACTAGCGTGAAGTCCGAGCAGTACTTC; CDR3aa: CACTGTSVKSEQYF; len: 14; abundance: few; d_gene: TRBD2; j_gene: TRBJ2-7; v_gene: TRBV30
CDR3nt: TGTGCCAGTAGTATAAGTGGGACTGTAGGGCGACGAGCTTTCTTT; CDR3aa: CASSISGTVGRRAFF; len: 15; abundance: -; d_gene: -; j_gene: TRBJ1-1; v_gene: TRBV19
CDR3nt: TGTGCCAGTATCAATAACACCAGGGTCCAAGAAAAACTGTTTTTT; CDR3aa: CASINNTRVQEKLFF; len: 15; abundance: -; d_gene: -; j_gene: TRBJ1-4; v_gene: TRBV19
CDR3nt: TGTGCCACATGGGGGGGTTCGGAAGCTTTCTTT; CDR3aa: CATWGGSEAFF; len: 11; abundance: -; d_gene: -; j_gene: TRBJ1-1; v_gene: TRBV12-3/TRBV12-4
CDR3nt: TGTGCCAGCAGCTTAGGGTCGGCGACTAGCGGGGGTTACAATGAGCAGTTCTTC; CDR3aa: CASSLGSATSGGYNEQFF; len: 18; abundance: -; d_gene: TRBD2; j_gene: TRBJ2-1; v_gene: TRBV7-6
CDR3nt: TGTGCCAGCAGTCCGAGTCCAGGGCGGTCCTCTGAAGCTTTCTTT; CDR3aa: CASSPSPGRSSEAFF; len: 15; abundance: -; d_gene: -; j_gene: TRBJ1-1; v_gene: TRBV28
CDR3nt: TGTGCCAGCAGCCCCCACGGGCCAACCCGGGACTACGAGCAGTACTTC; CDR3aa: CASSPHGPTRDYEQYF; len: 16; abundance: once; d_gene: -; j_gene: TRBJ2-7; v_gene: TRBV11-3
CDR3nt: TGTGCCAGCAGTGCGAGCCCCGGGACAGGATCCTACAATGAGCAGTTCTTC; CDR3aa: CASSASPGTGSYNEQFF; len: 17; abundance: -; d_gene: TRBD1; j_gene: TRBJ2-1; v_gene: TRBV25-1
CDR3nt: TGTGCCAGCTCAGAGACAGGTCCTTACATGAACACTGAAGCTTTCTTT; CDR3aa: CASSETGPYMNTEAFF; len: 16; abundance: -; d_gene: -; j_gene: TRBJ1-1; v_gene: TRBV18
CDR3nt: TGTGCCAGCAGTCTCGACAGTCTCCGGCCCCAGCATTTT; CDR3aa: CASSLDSLRPQHF; len: 13; abundance: -; d_gene: -; j_gene: TRBJ1-5; v_gene: TRBV27
CDR3nt: TGTGCCACCGGGATCCCGGGGAGGGATACGCAGTATTTT; CDR3aa: CATGIPGRDTQYF; len: 13; abundance: -; d_gene: -; j_gene: TRBJ2-3; v_gene: TRBV6-5
CDR3nt: TGTGCTAGCAGCAACGACAGGGGCCCGGGAGATACGCAGTATTTT; CDR3aa: CASSNDRGPGDTQYF; len: 15; abundance: once; d_gene: TRBD1; j_gene: TRBJ2-3; v_gene: TRBV7-7
CDR3nt: TGTGCCAGCAGTTTGGTTAGCGGGAGTAACTACAATGAGCAGTTCTTC; CDR3aa: CASSLVSGSNYNEQFF; len: 16; abundance: -; d_gene: TRBD2; j_gene: TRBJ2-1; v_gene: TRBV28
CDR3nt: TGTGCCAGTTTGACTAGCGGGGCACCCTACGAGCAGTACTTC; CDR3aa: CASLTSGAPYEQYF; len: 14; abundance: -; d_gene: TRBD2; j_gene: TRBJ2-7; v_gene: TRBV2
CDR3nt: TGCGCCAGCAGCCAACGACAGGGAACTAACTATGGCTACACCTTC; CDR3aa: CASSQRQGTNYGYTF; len: 15; abundance: -; d_gene: TRBD1; j_gene: TRBJ1-2; v_gene: TRBV4-1
CDR3nt: TGTGCCAGCAGTTTACTAGCGGGGAACTACGAGCAGTACTTC; CDR3aa: CASSLLAGNYEQYF; len: 14; abundance: -; d_gene: TRBD2; j_gene: TRBJ2-7; v_gene: TRBV28
CDR3nt: TGTGCCAGCAGCTTGGGGCCCCAGTCCGATACCTACGAGCAGTACTTC; CDR3aa: CASSLGPQSDTYEQYF; len: 16; abundance: -; d_gene: -; j_gene: TRBJ2-7; v_gene: TRBV5-6
CDR3nt: TGTGCCAGCAGGACCGGGACAGGGGGGACTGAAGCTTTCTTT; CDR3aa: CASRTGTGGTEAFF; len: 14; abundance: -; d_gene: TRBD1; j_gene: TRBJ1-1; v_gene: TRBV7-9
CDR3nt: TGCGCCAGCGGCTTCCAAGGGGCAAACTATGGCTACACCTTC; CDR3aa: CASGFQGANYGYTF; len: 14; abundance: -; d_gene: -; j_gene: TRBJ1-2; v_gene: TRBV5-1
CDR3nt: TGTGCCAGCAGTGACTCGGCGGGAGGGCCAGATACGCAGTATTTT; CDR3aa: CASSDSAGGPDTQYF; len: 15; abundance: many; d_gene: TRBD2; j_gene: TRBJ2-3; v_gene: TRBV6-4
CDR3nt: TGTGCTAGTGGAACATACAATGAGCAGTTCTTC; CDR3aa: CASGTYNEQFF; len: 11; abundance: -; d_gene: -; j_gene: TRBJ2-1; v_gene: TRBV12-5
CDR3nt: TGTGCCAGCGGCGGACAGAGAAACTCCTACGAGCAGTACTTC; CDR3aa: CASGGQRNSYEQYF; len: 14; abundance: once; d_gene: -; j_gene: TRBJ2-7; v_gene: TRBV6-5
CDR3nt: TGCGCCAGCAGCCCCGGACTAGCGGTTAGCACAGATACGCAGTATTTT; CDR3aa: CASSPGLAVSTDTQYF; len: 16; abundance: -; d_gene: TRBD2; j_gene: TRBJ2-3; v_gene: TRBV5-1
CDR3nt: TGTGCCAGCTCCCCCTTCGTTGCGCCCTATGGCTACACCTTC; CDR3aa: CASSPFVAPYGYTF; len: 14; abundance: -; d_gene: -; j_gene: TRBJ1-2; v_gene: TRBV18
CDR3nt: TGTGCCAGCAGTCCCGGGACAGCGGTATGGGAGCAGTACTTC; CDR3aa: CASSPGTAVWEQYF; len: 14; abundance: -; d_gene: TRBD1; j_gene: TRBJ2-7; v_gene: TRBV7-2
CDR3nt: TGTGCCAGCTCACCAGGGACAGGGGGCTTTCAGCCCCAGCATTTT; CDR3aa: CASSPGTGGFQPQHF; len: 15; abundance: few; d_gene: TRBD1; j_gene: TRBJ1-5; v_gene: TRBV18
CDR3nt: TGTGCCAGTACCGGGGGGCCGGGATACTATGGCTACACCTTC; CDR3aa: CASTGGPGYYGYTF; len: 14; abundance: -; d_gene: -; j_gene: TRBJ1-2; v_gene: TRBV19
CDR3nt: TGTGCCAGCAGTCTGACAGTGAAGAGCTCTGGAAACACCATATATTTT; CDR3aa: CASSLTVKSSGNTIYF; len: 16; abundance: -; d_gene: -; j_gene: TRBJ1-3; v_gene: TRBV27
CDR3nt: TGTGCCAGCAGCCGATGGGACAGGGGCCCCTCTAACTATGGCTACACCTTC; CDR3aa: CASSRWDRGPSNYGYTF; len: 17; abundance: -; d_gene: TRBD1; j_gene: TRBJ1-2; v_gene: TRBV5-6
CDR3nt: TGTGCCAGCAGTTTAGCAGGGGCGGACAGGGGCACCATATATTTT; CDR3aa: CASSLAGADRGTIYF; len: 15; abundance: -; d_gene: TRBD1; j_gene: TRBJ1-3; v_gene: TRBV28